Listed below are T cell receptor beta chains from one sample, sequenced in a study of T-cell reconstitution after alpha-beta-depleted transplantation in children. TCRdb re-called the PCR reads with MiXCR, one entry per CDR3 protein. Here the sample spans a few hundred thousand distinct CDR3 sequences, over 25% being singletons. The sample was PBMCs, taken before TCRalphabeta/CD19-depleted stem cell transplant. The source is a boy younger than two with Wiskott-Aldrich syndrome, due to receive a stem cell transplant. CDR3s include the opening cysteine and the closing phenylalanine or tryptophan. The D gene is left open where the match is weak. A row's size may be missing; if present it is once, few, many or a size class.

len	d_gene	abundance	v_gene	j_gene	CDR3nt	CDR3aa
13	NA	few	TRBV7-3	TRBJ2-5	TGTGCCAGCAGCTTAGACAGTTATGAGACCCAGTACTTC	CASSLDSYETQYF
18	NA	NA	TRBV4-2	TRBJ1-3	TGTGCCAGCAGCCAACCCTACGGGGGAACTGGCTCTGGAAACACCATATATTTT	CASSQPYGGTGSGNTIYF
13	TRBD2	NA	TRBV29-1	TRBJ2-7	TGCAGCATATCGGGGGGAAGCTCCTACGAGCAGTACTTC	CSISGGSSYEQYF
13	NA	NA	TRBV29-1	TRBJ2-7	TGCAGCGCCGAGGGAGACCACCTTGGCGAGCAGTACTTC	CSAEGDHLGEQYF
16	NA	few	TRBV9	TRBJ2-7	TGTGCCAGCAGCGTAGAGACGGGAGTACGGGGGTACGAGCAGTACTTC	CASSVETGVRGYEQYF
16	NA	NA	TRBV11-2	TRBJ2-3	TGTGCCAGCAGCCCCGGGACACGTAGTAGCACAGATACGCAGTATTTT	CASSPGTRSSTDTQYF
14	NA	few	TRBV19	TRBJ1-1	TGTGCCAGTAGTATAGGGGCAGAGAACACTGAAGCTTTCTTT	CASSIGAENTEAFF
13	TRBD2	once	TRBV6-6	TRBJ2-7	TGTGCCACCGGGAGGCAGGAGGGCTACGAGCAGTACTTC	CATGRQEGYEQYF
13	NA	NA	TRBV20-1	TRBJ2-1	TGCAGTGCTAGAGTAGCCAGCCCCAATGAGCAGTTCTTC	CSARVASPNEQFF
13	NA	NA	TRBV20-1	TRBJ2-3	TGCAGTGCTAGAGGACGGCGCACAGATACGCAGTATTTT	CSARGRRTDTQYF
15	NA	few	TRBV5-1	TRBJ2-1	TGCGCCAGCAGTCCAGGCGGGAACTCCTACAATGAGCAGTTCTTC	CASSPGGNSYNEQFF
12	NA	NA	TRBV20-1	TRBJ2-5	TGCAGTGCTAGAAGAGCGCGCGAGACCCAGTACTTC	CSARRARETQYF
14	NA	NA	TRBV12-3/TRBV12-4	TRBJ1-4	TGTGCCAGCAGTGATACAGGGAAGGTTGAAAAACTGTTTTTT	CASSDTGKVEKLFF
11	NA	NA	TRBV29-1	TRBJ2-7	TGCAGCGTCAAAGGGGTGGGCGAGCAGTACTTC	CSVKGVGEQYF
15	TRBD2	few	TRBV18	TRBJ2-3	TGTGCCAGCTCACCAAAGGGCGGGAGGACAGATACGCAGTATTTT	CASSPKGGRTDTQYF
17	NA	many	TRBV4-2	TRBJ2-7	TGTGCCAGCAGCCAAGCTGCAGTAGCCGGGGGCATGTACGAGCAGTACTTC	CASSQAAVAGGMYEQYF
14	NA	NA	TRBV12-3/TRBV12-4	TRBJ2-5	TGTGCCAGCAGTTTAAGTGGGGTGGTGAAGACCCAGTACTTC	CASSLSGVVKTQYF
15	NA	few	TRBV5-5	TRBJ1-3	TGTGCCAGCAGCTTGGATTGGGCGTCTGGAAACACCATATATTTT	CASSLDWASGNTIYF
14	NA	NA	TRBV28	TRBJ1-1	TGTGCCAGCAGTTTACGCGCTAAGAACACTGAAGCTTTCTTT	CASSLRAKNTEAFF
13	NA	few	TRBV2	TRBJ2-5	TGTGCCAGCAGTGAAAGGCTAGAGGGGACCCAGTACTTC	CASSERLEGTQYF
13	TRBD1	NA	TRBV6-2/TRBV6-3	TRBJ2-7	TGTGCCAGCAGCGGGACAGACCTTGGAGAGCAGTACTTC	CASSGTDLGEQYF
13	TRBD1	NA	TRBV5-6	TRBJ2-5	TGTGCCAGCAGGGGACAGCCCGGGGAGACCCAGTACTTC	CASRGQPGETQYF
15	NA	NA	TRBV7-2	TRBJ2-7	TGTGCCAGCAGCTTAGCGACGACTCCGACCTACGAGCAGTACTTC	CASSLATTPTYEQYF